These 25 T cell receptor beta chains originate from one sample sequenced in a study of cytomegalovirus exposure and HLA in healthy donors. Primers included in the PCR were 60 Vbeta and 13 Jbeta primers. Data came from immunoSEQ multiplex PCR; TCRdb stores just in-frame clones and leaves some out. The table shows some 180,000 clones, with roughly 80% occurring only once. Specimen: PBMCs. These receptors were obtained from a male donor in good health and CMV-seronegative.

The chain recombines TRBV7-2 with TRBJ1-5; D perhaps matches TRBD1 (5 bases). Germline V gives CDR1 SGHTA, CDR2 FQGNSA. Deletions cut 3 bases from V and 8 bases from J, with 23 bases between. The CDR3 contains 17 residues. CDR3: CASSFYVDGFWGEPQHF. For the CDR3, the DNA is TGTGCCAGCAGCTTCTATGTCGACGGGTTTTGGGGCGAGCCCCAGCATTTT.

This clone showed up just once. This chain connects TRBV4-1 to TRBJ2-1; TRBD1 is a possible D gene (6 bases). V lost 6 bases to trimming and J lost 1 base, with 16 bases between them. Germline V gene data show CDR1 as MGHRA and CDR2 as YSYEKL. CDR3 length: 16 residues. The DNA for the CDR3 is TGCGCCAGCAGACCCCGGACAGACCCTTCCTACAATGAGCAGTTCTTC. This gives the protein CASRPRTDPSYNEQFF.

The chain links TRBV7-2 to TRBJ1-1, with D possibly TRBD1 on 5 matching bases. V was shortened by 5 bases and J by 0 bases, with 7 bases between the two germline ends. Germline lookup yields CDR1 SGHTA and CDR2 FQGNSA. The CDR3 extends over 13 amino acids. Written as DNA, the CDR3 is TGTGCCAGCAGCCAGACAGTGAACACTGAAGCTTTCTTT. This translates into CASSQTVNTEAFF.

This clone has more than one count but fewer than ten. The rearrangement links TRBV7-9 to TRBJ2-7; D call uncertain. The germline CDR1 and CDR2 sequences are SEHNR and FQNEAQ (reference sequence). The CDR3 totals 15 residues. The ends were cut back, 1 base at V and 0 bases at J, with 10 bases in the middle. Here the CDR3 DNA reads TGTGCCAGCAGCTTAGGTGGGCACCGCTCCTACGAGCAGTACTTC. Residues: CASSLGGHRSYEQYF.

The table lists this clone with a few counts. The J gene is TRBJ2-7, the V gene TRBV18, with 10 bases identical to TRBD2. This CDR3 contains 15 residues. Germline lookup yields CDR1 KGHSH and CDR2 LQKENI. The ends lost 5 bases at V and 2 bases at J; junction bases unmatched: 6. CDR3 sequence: CASSESGGGPYEQYF. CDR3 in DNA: TGTGCCAGCTCAGAGAGCGGGGGGGGCCCCTACGAGCAGTACTTC.

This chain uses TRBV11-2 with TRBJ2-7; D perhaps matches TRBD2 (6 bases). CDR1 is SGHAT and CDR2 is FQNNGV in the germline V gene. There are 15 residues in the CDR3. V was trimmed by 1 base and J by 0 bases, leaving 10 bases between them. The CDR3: CASSLVGLTSYEQYF. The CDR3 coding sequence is TGTGCCAGCAGCTTAGTGGGACTCACCTCCTACGAGCAGTACTTC.

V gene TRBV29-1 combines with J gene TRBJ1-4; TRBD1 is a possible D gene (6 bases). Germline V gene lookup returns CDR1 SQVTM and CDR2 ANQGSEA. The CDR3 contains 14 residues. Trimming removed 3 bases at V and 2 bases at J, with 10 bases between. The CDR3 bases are TGCAGCGTTGAGGAGCAGGGGACTAATGAAAAACTGTTTTTT. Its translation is CSVEEQGTNEKLFF. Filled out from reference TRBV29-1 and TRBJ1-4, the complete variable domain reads SAVISQKPSRDICQRGTSLTIQCQVDSQVTMMFWYRQQPGQSLTLIATANQGSEATYESGFVIDKFPISRPNLTFSTLTVSNMSPEDSSIYLCSVEEQGTNEKLFFGSGTQLSVL.

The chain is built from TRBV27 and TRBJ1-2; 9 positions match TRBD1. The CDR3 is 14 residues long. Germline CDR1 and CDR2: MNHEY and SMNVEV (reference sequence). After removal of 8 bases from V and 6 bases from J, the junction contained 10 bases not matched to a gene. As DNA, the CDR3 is TGTGCCAGCGCACTTAGGGGGACAGGGAATGGCTACACCTTC. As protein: CASALRGTGNGYTF.

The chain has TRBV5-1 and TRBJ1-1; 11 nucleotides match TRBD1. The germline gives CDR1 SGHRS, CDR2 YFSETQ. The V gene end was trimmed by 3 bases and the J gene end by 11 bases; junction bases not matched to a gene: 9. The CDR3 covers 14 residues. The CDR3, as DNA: TGCGCCAGCAGCTGGGGACAGGGGGGCCTAGCCGCTTTCTTT. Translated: CASSWGQGGLAAFF.

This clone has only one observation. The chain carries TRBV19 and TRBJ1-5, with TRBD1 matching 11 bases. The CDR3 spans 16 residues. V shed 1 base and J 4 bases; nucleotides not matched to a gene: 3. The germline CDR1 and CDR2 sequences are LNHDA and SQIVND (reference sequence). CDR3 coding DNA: TGTGCCAGTAGTATAGGGACAGGGGGCTTGAATCAGCCCCAGCATTTT. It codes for CASSIGTGGLNQPQHF.

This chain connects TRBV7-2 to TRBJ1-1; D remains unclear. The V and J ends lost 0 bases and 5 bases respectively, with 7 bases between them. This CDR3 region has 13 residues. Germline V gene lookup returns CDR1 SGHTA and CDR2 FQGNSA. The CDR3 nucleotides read TGTGCCAGCAGCTTAGCTTTATATACTGAAGCTTTCTTT. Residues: CASSLALYTEAFF.

As DNA, the CDR3 is TGTGCCAGTAGTCGCCAGGTGAACACTGAAGCTTTCTTT. It encodes CASSRQVNTEAFF. The chain recombines TRBV19 with TRBJ1-1; D not certain. The CDR3 contains 13 residues. Trimming took 5 bases from V and 0 from J, leaving 7 bases between them. CDR1 is LNHDA and CDR2 is SQIVND in the germline V gene (reference sequence).

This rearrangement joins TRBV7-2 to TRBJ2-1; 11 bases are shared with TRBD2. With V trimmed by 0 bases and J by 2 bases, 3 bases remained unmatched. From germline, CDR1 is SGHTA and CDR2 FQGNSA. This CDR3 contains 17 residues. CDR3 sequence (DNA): TGTGCCAGCAGCTTAGCCGTACTAGCGGGGGCCTACAATGAGCAGTTCTTC. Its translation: CASSLAVLAGAYNEQFF.

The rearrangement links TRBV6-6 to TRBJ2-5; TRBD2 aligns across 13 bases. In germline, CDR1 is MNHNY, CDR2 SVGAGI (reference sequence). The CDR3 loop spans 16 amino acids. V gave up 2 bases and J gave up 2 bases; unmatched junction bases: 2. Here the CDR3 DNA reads TGTGCCAGCAGTTACGGGACTAGCGGGGTTCAAGAGACCCAGTACTTC. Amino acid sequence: CASSYGTSGVQETQYF.

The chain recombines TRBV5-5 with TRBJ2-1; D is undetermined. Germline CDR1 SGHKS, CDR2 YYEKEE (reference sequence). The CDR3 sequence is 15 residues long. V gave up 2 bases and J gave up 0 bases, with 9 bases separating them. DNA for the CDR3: TGTGCCAGCAGCTTTGACCGGAGCTCCTACAATGAGCAGTTCTTC. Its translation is CASSFDRSSYNEQFF.

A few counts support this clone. The chain's CDR3 is CASSQVSSGGFYEQYF. CDR3 sequence (DNA): TGCGCCAGCAGCCAAGTGTCAAGCGGGGGGTTCTACGAGCAGTACTTC. This rearrangement joins TRBV4-3 to TRBJ2-7; 9 bases map to TRBD2. V lost 1 base to trimming and J lost 3 bases; unmatched junction nucleotides: 7. Germline lookup yields CDR1 LGHNA and CDR2 YSLEER. The CDR3 is 16 amino acids.

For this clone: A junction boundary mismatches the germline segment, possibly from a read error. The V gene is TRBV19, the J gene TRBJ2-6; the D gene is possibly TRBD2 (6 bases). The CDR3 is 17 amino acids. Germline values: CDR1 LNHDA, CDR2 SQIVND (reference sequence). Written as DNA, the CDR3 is TGTGCCAGTAGTATACCGGTGGGGGGATCTGGGGCCAACGGCCTGACTTTC. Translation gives CASSIPVGGSGANGLTF.

The CDR3 DNA reads TGTGCCAGCAAACTCCCCGGGACAGGGAATGAAAAACTGTTTTTT. This translates into CASKLPGTGNEKLFF. This chain uses TRBV19 with TRBJ1-4; 9 bases agree with TRBD1. The V gene's germline CDR1 is LNHDA and CDR2 SQIVND (reference sequence). This CDR3 is built from 15 residues. V trimming: 9 bases; J trimming: 5 bases; junction bases outside the gene matches: 10.

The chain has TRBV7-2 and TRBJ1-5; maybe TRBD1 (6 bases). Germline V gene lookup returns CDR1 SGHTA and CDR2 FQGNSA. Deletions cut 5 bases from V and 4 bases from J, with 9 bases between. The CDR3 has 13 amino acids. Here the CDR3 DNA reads TGTGCCAGCAGCATAACAGGGAATCAGCCCCAGCATTTT. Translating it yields CASSITGNQPQHF. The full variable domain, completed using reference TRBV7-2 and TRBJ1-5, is GAGVSQSPSNKVTEKGKDVELRCDPISGHTALYWYRQSLGQGLEFLIYFQGNSAPDKSGLPSDRFSAERTGGSVSTLTIQRTQQEDSAVYLCASSITGNQPQHFGDGTRLSIL.

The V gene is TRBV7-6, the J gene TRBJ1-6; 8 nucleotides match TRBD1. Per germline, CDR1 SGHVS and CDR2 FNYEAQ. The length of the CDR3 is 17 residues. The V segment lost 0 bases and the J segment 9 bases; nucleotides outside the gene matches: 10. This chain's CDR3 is CASSLATGVGGSSPLHF. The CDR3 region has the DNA TGTGCCAGCAGCTTAGCGACAGGGGTAGGCGGGAGTTCACCCCTCCACTTT.

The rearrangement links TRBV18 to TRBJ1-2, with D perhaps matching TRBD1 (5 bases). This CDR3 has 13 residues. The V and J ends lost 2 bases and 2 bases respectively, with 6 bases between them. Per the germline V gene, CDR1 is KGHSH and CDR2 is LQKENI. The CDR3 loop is CASSPAGNYGYTF. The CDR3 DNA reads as TGTGCCAGCTCACCAGCAGGGAACTATGGCTACACCTTC.

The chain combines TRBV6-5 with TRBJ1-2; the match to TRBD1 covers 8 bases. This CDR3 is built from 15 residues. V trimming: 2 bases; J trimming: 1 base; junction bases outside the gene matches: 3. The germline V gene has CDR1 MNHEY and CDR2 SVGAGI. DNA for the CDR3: TGTGCCAGCAGTTACCGGGACAGGAGTAACTATGGCTACACCTTC. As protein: CASSYRDRSNYGYTF.

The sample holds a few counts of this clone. CDR3 nucleotide sequence: TGTGCCAGTAGCCTAGCGCCGAACAGACGCAATCAGCCCCAGCATTTT. Translating it yields CASSLAPNRRNQPQHF. This chain joins TRBV19 and TRBJ1-5, with D hard to call. V dropped 6 bases and J dropped 2 bases, with 17 bases sitting between them. Germline-derived CDR1 and CDR2 are LNHDA and SQIVND (reference sequence). There are 16 residues in the CDR3.

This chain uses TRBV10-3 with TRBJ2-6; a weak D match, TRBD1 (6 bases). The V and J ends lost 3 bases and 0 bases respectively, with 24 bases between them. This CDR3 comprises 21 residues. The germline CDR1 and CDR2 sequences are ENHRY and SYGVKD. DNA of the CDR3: TGTGCCATCAGTGATACTGTGAACCGGGACAAAGACTCCTCTGGGGCCAACGTCCTGACTTTC. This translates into CAISDTVNRDKDSSGANVLTF.

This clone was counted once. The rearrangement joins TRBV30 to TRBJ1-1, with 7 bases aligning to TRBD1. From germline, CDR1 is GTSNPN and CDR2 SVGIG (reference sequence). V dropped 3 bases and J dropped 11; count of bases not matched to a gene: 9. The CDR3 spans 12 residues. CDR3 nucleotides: TGTGCCTGGAGCGGGGACAGACCCCCGGCTTTCTTT. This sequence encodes CAWSGDRPPAFF.